These 20 T cell receptor beta chains share one sample of origin, sequenced in a study of blood T cell repertoires in COVID-19. Measured with immunoSEQ multiplex PCR; TCRdb has only the in-frame clones, and not every one. This sample has roughly 88,000 clones, with 55% to 80% found just once. Sequenced: peripheral blood. Receptors originate from an older woman in a cohort sampled during active or convalescent COVID-19.

The chain employs TRBV5-1 and TRBJ1-2; D gene uncertain. The CDR3 consists of 14 residues. Trimming shortened V by 0 bases and J by 6 bases, and 12 bases separated the two germline ends. CDR1 is SGHRS, CDR2 YFSETQ, per germline. CDR3 in amino acids: CASSLAFESDGYTF. In DNA form, the CDR3 reads TGCGCCAGCAGCTTGGCCTTCGAGTCGGATGGCTACACCTTC.

The CDR3 coding sequence is TGTGCCAGCAGCCAATCGAGGCGGGGGGCTTATCAGCCCCAGCATTTT. The encoded protein is CASSQSRRGAYQPQHF. The chain links TRBV3-1 (or the pseudogene TRBV3-2) to TRBJ1-5; possible D gene TRBD1, 6 bases. This CDR3 spans 16 amino acids. Germline assignment: CDR1 LGHDT and CDR2 YNNKEL (reference sequence). Trimming pared 2 bases from V and 5 bases from J, leaving 16 bases between.

The V call is TRBV5-1, the J call TRBJ2-3; 8 nucleotides align to TRBD2. J gave up 2 bases and V 3 bases, and 11 bases lay outside the gene matches. CDR1 SGHRS and CDR2 YFSETQ come from the germline V gene. The CDR3 is made up of 17 amino acids. This CDR3 reads CASSSEGRGVTTDTQYF. In DNA, the CDR3 is TGCGCCAGCAGCTCCGAAGGGCGGGGGGTAACCACAGATACGCAGTATTTT. Based on the CDR3 plus reference TRBV5-1 and TRBJ2-3, the full variable domain is KAGVTQTPRYLIKTRGQQVTLSCSPISGHRSVSWYQQTPGQGLQFLFEYFSETQRNKGNFPGRFSGRQFSNSRSEMNVSTLELGDSALYLCASSSEGRGVTTDTQYFGPGTRLTVL.

The chain carries TRBV5-6 and TRBJ2-1; 7 nucleotides agree with TRBD1. The germline V gene has CDR1 SGHDT and CDR2 YYEEEE. This CDR3 region has 17 residues. With V trimmed by 3 bases and J by 0 bases, 9 bases remained unmatched. The CDR3 loop reads CASSSGQTWSSYNEQFF. DNA for the CDR3: TGTGCCAGCAGCTCGGGACAGACCTGGAGCTCCTACAATGAGCAGTTCTTC.

This clone occurred a few times. This chain uses TRBV6-2 or TRBV6-3 with TRBJ2-7; D may be TRBD1 (5 bases). The germline V gene encodes CDR1 MNHEY and CDR2 SVGEGT. CDR3 length: 15 amino acids. The V gene lost 4 bases and the J gene lost 5 bases, with 18 bases spanning the gap. The chain's CDR3 is CASSSPGLGAHEQYF. DNA for the CDR3: TGTGCCAGCAGTTCACCGGGTTTAGGGGCCCACGAGCAGTACTTC.

This clone was counted once. V usage is TRBV29-1 and J usage is TRBJ1-2; 10 nucleotides align to TRBD1. Germline CDR1 SQVTM, CDR2 ANQGSEA. The CDR3 has 16 residues. Trimming cost V 6 bases and J 5 bases; bases outside gene matches: 15. The CDR3 region is CSVLLPGQGPSYGYTF. Here the CDR3 DNA reads TGCAGCGTCTTGTTACCGGGACAGGGGCCGTCTTATGGCTACACCTTC.

This chain uses TRBV6-5 with TRBJ1-2, with TRBD1 as a possible D gene (5 bases). CDR3 size: 14 residues. Germline V gives CDR1 MNHEY, CDR2 SVGAGI. V lost 5 bases and J lost 5, with 15 bases in between. In DNA, the CDR3 is TGTGCCAGCAGTCCAGGGTTAGACCCTTATGGCTACACCTTC. This codes for CASSPGLDPYGYTF.

The gene calls are TRBV2 and TRBJ2-1, with a possible D match to TRBD1 (6 bases). Germline V CDR1 and CDR2: SNHLY, FYNNEI. The CDR3 consists of 13 residues. Trimming stripped 4 bases from V and 10 bases from J, with 14 bases between. For the CDR3, the DNA is TGTGCCAGCAGTGTACAGGGAATGGGGGAGCAGTTCTTC. This translates into CASSVQGMGEQFF.

V and J are TRBV7-3 and TRBJ2-3; TRBD1 is a possible D gene (5 bases). The V gene lost 5 bases and the J gene lost 1 base, with 13 bases spanning the gap. CDR3 size: 15 residues. CDR1 and CDR2 from the germline V gene are SGHTA and FQGTGA. The CDR3 coding sequence is TGTGCCAGCAGCCCAGGGTTTCGAGGCACAGATACGCAGTATTTT. The encoded protein is CASSPGFRGTDTQYF.

This rearrangement joins TRBV24-1 to TRBJ2-1, with TRBD2 identical over 9 bases. The CDR3 extends over 18 amino acids. Trimming at V came to 2 bases and at J to 4 bases, leaving 11 bases not matched to a gene. Germline V gene lookup returns CDR1 KGHDR and CDR2 SFDVKD. Here the CDR3 DNA reads TGTGCCACCAGTGATTCCGGGACTAGCAAGGGGGGGTACAATGAGCAGTTCTTC. This translates into CATSDSGTSKGGYNEQFF.

The gene calls are TRBV19 and TRBJ2-3; 7 bases line up with TRBD1. The junction had 6 bases not matched to a gene; V was cut back by 9 bases and J by 6 bases. In germline, CDR1 is LNHDA, CDR2 SQIVND (reference sequence). The CDR3 is 12 amino acids. In DNA, the CDR3 is TGTGCCAGCAAAGACAGGGCGGATACGCAGTATTTT. Translating gives CASKDRADTQYF.

This clone was detected a few times. The chain couples TRBV13 to TRBJ2-5, with 11 bases aligning to TRBD2. Trimming took 3 bases from V and 4 from J; bases not matched to a gene: 1. CDR3 length equals 14 residues. From germline, CDR1 is PRHDT and CDR2 FYEKMQ (reference sequence). In DNA form, the CDR3 reads TGTGCCAGCAGCTTTAGCGGGGGGGCAGAGACCCAGTACTTC. Translated, it gives CASSFSGGAETQYF.

The V and J genes are TRBV9 and TRBJ2-5, with TRBD2 matching over 7 bases. Germline-derived CDR1 and CDR2 are SGDLS and YYNGEE. The J segment lost 0 bases and the V segment lost 0 bases, leaving 5 bases of the junction unmatched. The CDR3 covers 16 residues. The CDR3 reads CASSVGRGMYQETQYF. The CDR3 DNA is TGTGCCAGCAGCGTAGGGCGGGGGATGTACCAAGAGACCCAGTACTTC.

For this clone: This same CDR3 is encoded by further DNA sequences in the sample. This chain links TRBV7-3 with TRBJ1-2, with 8 bases fitting TRBD1. CDR1 SGHTA and CDR2 FQGTGA come from the germline V gene. The CDR3 has 13 residues. Germline trimming cut 5 bases from V and 4 bases from J; bases unmatched to any gene: 3. CDR3 in DNA: TGTGCCAGCAGCCCCGGGACAGGCTATGGCTACACCTTC. Its translation is CASSPGTGYGYTF.

The gene calls are TRBV5-1 and TRBJ2-1, with D possibly TRBD1 on 6 matching bases. V was pared by 0 bases and J by 8 bases, with 18 bases between. The CDR3 is 16 amino acids. The germline CDR1 and CDR2 sequences are SGHRS and YFSETQ. CDR3 amino acids: CASSLGVGHTFDEQFF. For the CDR3, the DNA is TGCGCCAGCAGCTTGGGGGTGGGACACACTTTCGATGAGCAGTTCTTC. Looking up the rest from reference TRBV5-1 and TRBJ2-1 gives the full variable domain: KAGVTQTPRYLIKTRGQQVTLSCSPISGHRSVSWYQQTPGQGLQFLFEYFSETQRNKGNFPGRFSGRQFSNSRSEMNVSTLELGDSALYLCASSLGVGHTFDEQFFGPGTRLTVL.

This clone has just a few counts. The chain employs TRBV10-1 and TRBJ1-5; D is undetermined. With 0 bases removed from V and 11 bases from J, the gap between germline ends came to 14 bases. Germline CDR1 reads WNHNN; CDR2 reads SYGVQD (reference sequence). The CDR3 runs to 14 residues. Here the CDR3 DNA reads TGCGCCAGCAGTGAGTCCGGGAGAAAATCAGCCCAGCATTTT. Protein sequence: CASSESGRKSAQHF.

The chain combines TRBV12-3 or TRBV12-4 with TRBJ1-2; D gene uncertain. V gave up 5 bases and J gave up 7 bases, with 11 bases separating them. The CDR3 consists of 12 residues. The CDR3 DNA reads TGTGCCAGCAGTCCCGATCGGGGTGGCTACACCTTC. It specifies CASSPDRGGYTF.

This clone was picked up a small number of times. This chain connects TRBV28 to TRBJ1-4; TRBD1 is a possible D gene (6 bases). The CDR3 loop spans 16 amino acids. V lost 3 bases, J lost 5 bases, and 16 bases lay in between. The germline V gene has CDR1 MDHEN and CDR2 SYDVKM. Written as DNA, the CDR3 is TGTGCCAGCAGTTTTCCTCAAGTACAGGGCAATGAAAAACTGTTTTTT. Its translation: CASSFPQVQGNEKLFF.

The chain employs TRBV29-1 and TRBJ2-7; TRBD2 aligns across 8 bases. Trimming took 6 bases from V and 4 from J; bases not matched to a gene: 8. The germline gives CDR1 SQVTM, CDR2 ANQGSEA. There are 13 residues in the CDR3. The CDR3 here is CSVGAGVGYEQYF. The CDR3, as DNA: TGCAGCGTAGGAGCGGGGGTTGGGTACGAGCAGTACTTC.

The chain uses TRBV5-1 and TRBJ2-1, with 9 nucleotides matching TRBD1. V shed 3 bases, J shed 9 bases, and the junction held 10 bases outside the gene matches. This CDR3 comprises 15 residues. The germline CDR1 and CDR2 sequences are SGHRS and YFSETQ. For the CDR3, the DNA is TGCGCCAGCAGCTCTACTACAGGGGGCCGGGGTGAGCAGTTCTTC. It encodes CASSSTTGGRGEQFF.